The 25 T cell receptor beta chains reported below all come from one sample, sequenced in a study of shared clonotypes between healthy human individuals (dated by TCRdb to 2019 to 2021). CD8 naive samples consisted of CD45RO-negative cells that were positively selected for CCR7, yielding a CD45RA+CCR7+ population without TemRA cells. Library preparation used the immunoSEQ multiplex PCR assay. TCRdb's version of the immuneACCESS table is confined to in-frame rearrangements and falls short of the full clone set. An unresolved V gene accounts for under half of the shortfall where checked; the remainder is of unknown origin. This sample is represented by about 680,000 clones; 92% of them were singletons. Together, the top ten hold roughly 22% of the sample. Material for sequencing was naive CD8+ T cells sorted from blood. Per the publication, the cell subset or site label means: CD45RA+CCR7+. The receptors were gathered from a man in his thirties or forties in good health.

V is TRBV6-5 and J is TRBJ2-7; no firm D call. The CDR3 is made up of 14 amino acids. CDR1 and CDR2 (germline): MNHEY, SVGAGI. The V and J ends lost 6 bases and 2 bases respectively, with 14 bases between them. The CDR3 region has the DNA TGTGCCAGCAGGGCAGAGGATTTACCCTACGAGCAGTACTTC. This sequence encodes CASRAEDLPYEQYF.

J is TRBJ2-5 and V is TRBV7-2, with D possibly being TRBD1 or TRBD2 (5 bases each). Germline V gives CDR1 SGHTA, CDR2 FQGNSA. CDR3 length equals 15 residues. V shed 6 bases and J shed 5 bases, with 19 bases lying between them. CDR3 protein: CASSLLAGTGETQYF. The CDR3 nucleotides read TGTGCCAGCAGTTTACTTGCAGGGACGGGGGAGACCCAGTACTTC.

The gene calls are TRBV19 and TRBJ2-5, with D unclear. Gene TRBJ2-7 matches the end of the DNA better, so the J call may be wrong. Germline V lookup: CDR1 LNHDA, CDR2 SQIVND (reference sequence). The CDR3 totals 13 residues. CDR3 nucleotide sequence: TGTGCCAGTAGTATGGTAGGGAACTACGAGCAGTACTTC. It translates to CASSMVGNYEQYF.

The chain couples TRBV5-1 to TRBJ1-1, with 7 bases fitting TRBD1. There are 13 residues in the CDR3. In germline, CDR1 is SGHRS, CDR2 YFSETQ. V lost 4 bases, J lost 6 bases, and 6 bases stayed unmatched. DNA for the CDR3: TGCGCCAGCAGCCGCAAACAGGGGCCTGAAGCTTTCTTT. Translation gives CASSRKQGPEAFF.

The gene calls are TRBV11-2 and TRBJ2-3; TRBD2 aligns across 8 bases. The CDR3 sequence is 11 residues long. Germline lookup yields CDR1 SGHAT and CDR2 FQNNGV. The V segment lost 8 bases and the J segment 12 bases; nucleotides outside the gene matches: 7. The CDR3 is CASLGLASQYF. The CDR3 DNA sequence: TGTGCCAGCCTCGGACTAGCTTCACAGTATTTT.

This rearrangement joins TRBV13 to TRBJ2-7; the D gene is possibly TRBD1 (5 bases). Trimming cost V 4 bases and J 5 bases, with 12 bases left between them. The CDR3 is 13 amino acids. CDR1 PRHDT and CDR2 FYEKMQ come from the germline V gene (reference sequence). CDR3 bases: TGTGCCAGCAGCTCCCTTGTGGGGCACGAGCAGTACTTC. Its protein product is CASSSLVGHEQYF.

The chain carries TRBV7-9 and TRBJ2-7; D is unclear. The V and J ends lost 5 bases and 4 bases respectively, with 18 bases between them. The CDR3 loop spans 15 amino acids. Germline V gives CDR1 SEHNR, CDR2 FQNEAQ (reference sequence). CDR3 sequence (DNA): TGTGCCAGCAGCCAAGCTATGGGTCAGAATTACGAGCAGTACTTC. This codes for CASSQAMGQNYEQYF.

This chain joins TRBV2 and TRBJ2-7; 7 positions match TRBD2. Unmatched junction bases numbered 19, after V lost 5 bases and J lost 6 bases. CDR3 length equals 17 residues. The germline V gene encodes CDR1 SNHLY and CDR2 FYNNEI. CDR3: CASSTLIGAGEWGEQYF. Written as DNA, the CDR3 is TGTGCCAGCAGTACCTTAATTGGCGCGGGAGAGTGGGGCGAGCAGTACTTC.

The chain links TRBV10-3 to TRBJ1-5, with TRBD1 matching 9 bases. The CDR3 sequence is 15 residues long. The germline gives CDR1 ENHRY, CDR2 SYGVKD. J gave up 5 bases and V 9 bases, and 11 bases lay outside the gene matches. The CDR3 here is CAIRSAGQGDQPQHF. The CDR3 DNA is TGTGCCATACGCTCTGCGGGACAGGGCGATCAGCCCCAGCATTTT.

This rearrangement joins TRBV7-9 to TRBJ2-7; TRBD2 matches at 9 bases. V lost 0 bases to trimming and J lost 5 bases; unmatched junction nucleotides: 5. CDR1 and CDR2 (germline): SEHNR, FQNEAQ (reference sequence). The CDR3 has 15 residues. The DNA of the CDR3 is TGTGCCAGCAGCTTAGCCGCGGGAGGGACCCACGAGCAGTACTTC. It encodes CASSLAAGGTHEQYF.

The rearrangement links TRBV9 to TRBJ2-1, with 16 bases lining up with TRBD2. CDR1 and CDR2 from the germline V gene are SGDLS and YYNGEE. CDR3 length equals 19 residues. Trimming took 0 bases from V and 9 from J; bases not matched to a gene: 12. CDR3 sequence: CASSVARGTSGRASGEQFF. In DNA form, the CDR3 reads TGTGCCAGCAGCGTAGCCAGGGGGACTAGCGGGAGGGCCTCGGGTGAGCAGTTCTTC. The full variable domain, in which reference TRBV9 and TRBJ2-1 provide the parts outside the CDR3, is DSGVTQTPKHLITATGQRVTLRCSPRSGDLSVYWYQQSLDQGLQFLIQYYNGEERAKGNILERFSAQQFPDLHSELNLSSLELGDSALYFCASSVARGTSGRASGEQFFGPGTRLTVL.

The rearrangement links TRBV7-9 to TRBJ1-1; no clear D gene. This CDR3 is built from 13 residues. Germline V gives CDR1 SEHNR, CDR2 FQNEAQ (reference sequence). V was trimmed by 8 bases and J by 0 bases, leaving 10 bases between them. The CDR3 sequence is CASHKKMNTEAFF. CDR3 DNA sequence: TGTGCCAGCCACAAAAAAATGAACACTGAAGCTTTCTTT. The full variable domain, with the rest looked up from reference TRBV7-9 and TRBJ1-1, is DTGVSQNPRHKITKRGQNVTFRCDPISEHNRLYWYRQTLGQGPEFLTYFQNEAQLEKSRLLSDRFSAERPKGSFSTLEIQRTEQGDSAMYLCASHKKMNTEAFFGQGTRLTVV.

The chain employs TRBV15 and TRBJ1-4; D possibly corresponds to TRBD1 (6 bases). V lost 0 bases to trimming and J lost 3 bases, with 14 bases between them. The CDR3 length is 17 residues. Germline V CDR1 and CDR2: LNHNV, YYDKDF (reference sequence). CDR3 in DNA: TGTGCCACCAGCAGAGATCGTCTACAGGGTTCTAATGAAAAACTGTTTTTT. Translating gives CATSRDRLQGSNEKLFF.

The chain links TRBV21-1 to TRBJ2-7; the D call of TRBD2 is as the table states it, not checked on the DNA. TRBV21-1 constitutes a pseudogene. The CDR3 totals 15 residues. The CDR3 DNA sequence: TGTGCCAGCAGGGGTGGGACTAGCGGATCATACGAGCAGTACTTC. Translated, it gives CASRGGTSGSYEQYF.

The J gene is TRBJ2-7, the V gene TRBV10-1, with 10 bases matching TRBD2. The CDR3 is made up of 14 amino acids. CDR1 is WNHNN and CDR2 is SYGVQD in the germline V gene (reference sequence). The J segment lost 7 bases and the V segment lost 2 bases, leaving 5 bases of the junction unmatched. The CDR3 reads CASSEEREGLEQYF. CDR3 sequence (DNA): TGCGCCAGCAGTGAGGAGCGGGAGGGCTTGGAGCAGTACTTC.

V usage is TRBV11-2 and J usage is TRBJ1-2; tentative D call: TRBD1 (5 bases). The CDR3 contains 13 residues. Germline V gene data show CDR1 as SGHAT and CDR2 as FQNNGV. Trimming took off 6 bases at V and 3 bases at J, with 11 bases between the two ends. The CDR3 loop is CASRLQDHYGYTF. The CDR3 region has the DNA TGTGCCAGCAGGTTACAGGACCACTATGGCTACACCTTC.

This clone was recorded once. This chain connects TRBV4-1 to TRBJ1-1; D possibly corresponds to TRBD1 (6 bases). Trimming took off 0 bases at V and 1 base at J, with 12 bases between the two ends. CDR1 MGHRA and CDR2 YSYEKL come from the germline V gene. This CDR3 comprises 16 residues. The CDR3 is CASSQDPRGPNTEAFF. CDR3 coding DNA: TGCGCCAGCAGCCAAGATCCCCGGGGGCCGAACACTGAAGCTTTCTTT.

The chain combines TRBV28 with TRBJ1-4, with 8 bases matching TRBD1. Unmatched junction bases numbered 3, after V lost 7 bases and J lost 2 bases. The CDR3 sequence is 14 residues long. CDR1 and CDR2 from the germline V gene are MDHEN and SYDVKM. CDR3 nucleotide sequence: TGTGCCAGCACATACAGGGGGACTAATGAAAAACTGTTTTTT. Amino acids: CASTYRGTNEKLFF.

V and J are TRBV4-1 and TRBJ1-1, with TRBD1 as a possible D gene (6 bases). V lost 3 bases to trimming and J lost 1 base, with 15 bases between them. This CDR3 spans 16 amino acids. Germline assignment: CDR1 MGHRA and CDR2 YSYEKL. Here the CDR3 reads CASSQNLRGPNTEAFF. CDR3 DNA sequence: TGCGCCAGCAGCCAGAACCTCAGGGGCCCGAACACTGAAGCTTTCTTT.

The chain combines TRBV19 with TRBJ2-7; D gene unclear. CDR3 length: 11 amino acids. Trimming left V 5 bases short and J 7 bases short, with 9 bases between. CDR1 and CDR2 (germline): LNHDA, SQIVND (reference sequence). CDR3 coding DNA: TGTGCCAGTAGTGATGGTGTAGAGCAGTACTTC. Amino acids: CASSDGVEQYF.

This clone was picked up one time. The rearrangement joins TRBV15 to TRBJ2-1, with D perhaps TRBD2 (6 bases). The CDR3 is 12 residues long. CDR1 LNHNV and CDR2 YYDKDF come from the germline V gene (reference sequence). The V end was cut by 8 bases, the J end by 2 bases, with 7 bases between. The CDR3 nucleotides read TGTGCCACCGCGGGAACCTACAATGAGCAGTTCTTC. As protein: CATAGTYNEQFF.

This clone showed up just once. The chain joins TRBV9 to TRBJ1-4; a possible D gene is TRBD1 (5 bases). CDR3 length: 15 amino acids. CDR1 and CDR2 (germline): SGDLS, YYNGEE. Between the trimmed V and J ends, which lost 3 bases and 6 bases, there was a span of 15 bases. The CDR3 sequence is CASSAKQGDYEKLFF. CDR3 sequence (DNA): TGTGCCAGCAGCGCTAAACAAGGGGACTATGAAAAACTGTTTTTT.

The rearrangement links TRBV5-1 to TRBJ2-1, with TRBD1 matching over 7 bases. Germline-derived CDR1 and CDR2 are SGHRS and YFSETQ. Trimming took 0 bases from V and 4 from J; bases not matched to a gene: 4. The CDR3 has 15 amino acids. The CDR3 DNA reads as TGCGCCAGCAGCTTGGGGACAGGAGCATACAATGAGCAGTTCTTC. Protein sequence: CASSLGTGAYNEQFF.

The J gene is TRBJ2-7, the V gene TRBV2; TRBD2 matches at 8 bases. V lost 7 bases, J lost 0 bases, and 8 bases stayed unmatched. The CDR3 runs to 15 residues. Germline V gives CDR1 SNHLY, CDR2 FYNNEI. CDR3 residues: CASTQGLAGSYEQYF. CDR3 in DNA: TGTGCCAGCACCCAGGGGCTAGCGGGCTCCTACGAGCAGTACTTC.

The count of this clone is one. The genes are TRBV4-2 and TRBJ2-7; D is uncertain. CDR1 is LGHNA, CDR2 YNFKEQ, per germline. The CDR3 consists of 13 residues. The V gene lost 2 bases and the J gene lost 3 bases, with 8 bases spanning the gap. CDR3 bases: TGTGCCAGCAGCCAAAGGCTCTACTACGAGCAGTACTTC. Translating it yields CASSQRLYYEQYF.